A single sample is the source of the 21 T cell receptor beta chains below, sequenced in a study of spatial heterogeneity in lung cancer. This sample's time point: sample taken at primary tumor resection. TCRdb recomputed calls from the 5' RACE reads with MiXCR, one row per CDR3 protein. The sample lists 8,000 to 9,000 distinct CDR3 sequences, more than 4.5% occurring once. The material was PBMCs, obtained at surgery. The receptors were gathered from a male donor with early-stage non-small cell lung cancer.

This chain links TRBV19 with TRBJ1-5, with D possibly being TRBD1 (6 bases). V lost 0 bases and J lost 7, with 16 bases in between. Germline V CDR1 and CDR2: LNHDA, SQIVND (reference sequence). The CDR3 has 16 residues. Here the CDR3 reads CASSIDLTGTGQPQHF. DNA for the CDR3: TGTGCCAGTAGTATAGACCTAACAGGGACCGGGCAGCCCCAGCATTTT.

The chain links TRBV28 to TRBJ1-2; D is perhaps TRBD1 (5 bases). CDR1 and CDR2 (germline): MDHEN, SYDVKM. This CDR3 is built from 13 residues. The CDR3 sequence is CVARQNANYGYTF. As DNA, the CDR3 is TGTGTGGCCCGACAGAACGCTAACTATGGCTACACCTTC.

The CDR3 bases are TGTGCCAGCAGCTTATACATGGGCAATCAGCCCCAGCATTTT. Protein product: CASSLYMGNQPQHF. The gene calls are TRBV7-2 and TRBJ1-5; D is ambiguous. Germline-derived CDR1 and CDR2 are SGHTA and FQGNSA. This CDR3 region has 14 residues. Trimming removed 2 bases from V and 2 bases from J, with 7 bases in between.

This clonotype occurred a few times. This rearrangement joins TRBV7-9 to TRBJ2-6; D call uncertain. V lost 3 bases and J 0 bases, leaving 18 bases between the germline ends. The germline gives CDR1 SEHNR, CDR2 FQNEAQ (reference sequence). This CDR3 is built from 19 residues. CDR3 nucleotides: TGTGCCAGCAGCTTTAACTCTCTCCAGCCCCTCTCTGGGGCCAACGTCCTGACTTTC. It specifies CASSFNSLQPLSGANVLTF.

The sample holds many counts of this clonotype. The chain is built from TRBV6-5 and TRBJ2-5; D ambiguous. CDR1 is MNHEY, CDR2 SVGAGI, per germline. This CDR3 region has 14 residues. Deletions cut 0 bases from V and 2 bases from J, with 7 bases between. This CDR3 reads CASSYSGQQETQYF. CDR3 bases: TGTGCCAGCAGTTACTCGGGTCAGCAAGAGACCCAGTACTTC.

This clonotype came up many times. This chain connects TRBV27 to TRBJ1-3; no clear D. The length of the CDR3 is 13 residues. Per the germline V gene, CDR1 is MNHEY and CDR2 is SMNVEV (reference sequence). Trimming took off 7 bases at V and 4 bases at J, with 11 bases between the two ends. The CDR3 DNA sequence: TGTGCCAGCAAAAAATCGACAGGAAACACCATATATTTT. This sequence encodes CASKKSTGNTIYF.

This clonotype was recorded a few times. V and J are TRBV6-2 or TRBV6-3 and TRBJ2-2; no clear D gene. V lost 0 bases and J lost 4, with 3 bases in between. The CDR3 sequence is 13 residues long. Germline V lookup: CDR1 MNHEY, CDR2 SVGEGT. CDR3 region: CASSYSSTGELFF. The CDR3 DNA reads as TGTGCCAGCAGTTACTCTAGCACCGGGGAGCTGTTTTTT.

Remarks on this clonotype: A much larger clonotype is one base distant, so this may be a read error. This chain uses TRBV2 with TRBJ2-7, with D hard to call. CDR1 SNHLY and CDR2 FYNNEI come from the germline V gene. The CDR3 sequence is 11 residues long. V was pared by 7 bases and J by 6 bases, with 10 bases between. CDR3 coding DNA: TGTGCCAGCACTACTGGCTTCGAGCAGTACGTC. Encoded protein: CASTTGFEQYV.

This sequence joins TRBV20-1 and TRBJ1-4; D unclear. There are 15 residues in the CDR3. CDR1 and CDR2 (germline): DFQATT, SNEGSKA (reference sequence). The germline V and J ends were trimmed by 0 bases and 4 bases, with 12 bases remaining between them. CDR3 nucleotides: TGCAGTGCTAGAGATCAAAGGACCGATAATGAAAAACTGTTTTTT. Translated, it gives CSARDQRTDNEKLFF.

This clonotype was recorded at least ten times. This rearrangement joins TRBV5-6 to TRBJ2-3; D is unresolved. Trimming stripped 2 bases from V and 4 bases from J, with 2 bases between. This CDR3 has 11 amino acids. Germline V CDR1 and CDR2: SGHDT, YYEEEE. CDR3 loop: CASSLADTQYF. CDR3 coding DNA: TGTGCCAGCAGCTTAGCAGATACGCAGTATTTT.

This clonotype was seen at least ten times. The chain has TRBV20-1 and TRBJ1-5; D is unclear. Germline V CDR1 and CDR2: DFQATT, SNEGSKA (reference sequence). CDR3 length equals 12 residues. V was trimmed by 3 bases and J by 8 bases, leaving 11 bases between them. CDR3 protein: CSASAAGKPQHF. The CDR3 DNA reads TGCAGTGCTAGCGCAGCCGGCAAGCCCCAGCATTTT.

A remark on this clonotype: The junction departs from germline at one end; a sequencing error may be responsible. The V and J genes are TRBV7-8 and TRBJ2-1; 8 nucleotides match TRBD1. This CDR3 is 16 amino acids long. Per the germline V gene, CDR1 is SGHVS and CDR2 is FQNEAQ. CDR3 in amino acids: CASSLRDRSSYNKQFF. CDR3 nucleotides: TGTGCCAGCAGCTTACGGGACAGGAGCTCCTACAATAAGCAGTTCTTC.

This clonotype was picked up many times. As DNA, the CDR3 is TGTGCCAGCAGCTTAAACCGGGACTCCTACGAGCAGTACGTC. Its protein product is CASSLNRDSYEQYV. The chain joins TRBV5-4 to TRBJ2-7, with a tentative D call TRBD2 (5 bases). This CDR3 contains 14 residues. Trimming took off 2 bases at V and 0 bases at J, with 9 bases between the two ends. Germline V gene data show CDR1 as SGHNT and CDR2 as YYREEE (reference sequence).

This clonotype was counted ten times or more. This rearrangement joins TRBV12-3 or TRBV12-4 to TRBJ2-1, with 7 bases lining up with TRBD2. The V segment lost 6 bases and the J segment 12 bases; nucleotides outside the gene matches: 14. The CDR3 has 14 amino acids. CDR3 amino acids: CASSLKQTSSVQFF. The CDR3 DNA sequence: TGTGCCAGCAGCCTAAAGCAGACTAGCTCCGTGCAGTTCTTC.

This clonotype was recorded many times. The chain combines TRBV5-1 with TRBJ1-2; 8 bases match TRBD1. The CDR3 is made up of 15 amino acids. Per germline, CDR1 SGHRS and CDR2 YFSETQ. V lost 0 bases and J lost 6; bases outside the gene matches: 7. DNA for the CDR3: TGCGCCAGCAGCTTGGTGGGGACAGGAGGAGATGGCTACACCTTC. It yields the protein CASSLVGTGGDGYTF.

The chain employs TRBV12-5 and TRBJ2-3, with unresolved D. Looked up from germline, CDR1 is LGHNT and CDR2 is FRNRAP. The CDR3 spans 11 residues. The germline V and J ends were trimmed by 3 bases and 6 bases, with 4 bases remaining between them. The CDR3: CASGLADTQYF. The CDR3 nucleotides are TGTGCTAGTGGTTTAGCTGATACGCAGTATTTT.

At least ten counts were recorded for this clonotype. The V call is TRBV27, the J call TRBJ2-2; tentative D call: TRBD1 (5 bases). Looked up from germline, CDR1 is MNHEY and CDR2 is SMNVEV (reference sequence). Trimming shortened V by 4 bases and J by 5 bases, and 5 bases separated the two germline ends. The CDR3 spans 12 residues. CDR3 sequence reads: CASSSGTGELFF. DNA for the CDR3: TGTGCCAGCAGTTCAGGGACCGGGGAGCTGTTTTTT.

In this sample, this clonotype turned up many times. The V and J genes are TRBV12-3 or TRBV12-4 and TRBJ1-2; D not resolved. Trimming pared 3 bases from V and 0 bases from J, leaving 5 bases between. The CDR3 consists of 13 residues. The CDR3 DNA follows: TGTGCCAGCAGTTTGAATACTAACTATGGCTACACCTTC. Its protein product is CASSLNTNYGYTF.

The chain couples TRBV6-6 to TRBJ1-2, with TRBD1 as a possible D gene (5 bases). Germline CDR1 is MNHNY and CDR2 is SVGAGI (reference sequence). V was cut by 6 bases and J by 4 bases, with 12 bases left in between. The CDR3 contains 13 residues. CDR3: CASRDPDSYGYTF. In DNA form, the CDR3 reads TGTGCCAGCAGAGACCCAGACAGCTATGGCTACACCTTC.

The V call is TRBV7-9, the J call TRBJ1-6; D is perhaps TRBD1 (5 bases). Germline lookup yields CDR1 SEHNR and CDR2 FQNEAQ (reference sequence). The V and J ends lost 6 bases and 10 bases respectively, with 13 bases between them. CDR3 length equals 13 residues. The CDR3 reads CASSPGHTSPLHF. Written as DNA, the CDR3 is TGTGCCAGCAGTCCTGGACATACATCACCCCTCCACTTT.

This clonotype is deemed medium-sized. The CDR3 region has the DNA TGTGCCAGCTCTATCGGAGACAGCAAATCCTACGAGCAGTACTTC. It specifies CASSIGDSKSYEQYF. The rearrangement links TRBV16 to TRBJ2-7; a weak D match, TRBD1 (5 bases). V was pared by 8 bases and J by 1 base, with 18 bases between. The CDR3 is 15 residues long. CDR1 KGHSY and CDR2 FQNENV come from the germline V gene. Drawing the rest from reference TRBV16 and TRBJ2-7, the complete variable domain is GEEVAQTPKHLVRGEGQKAKLYCAPIKGHSYVFWYQQVLKNEFKFLISFQNENVFDETGMPKERFSAKCLPNSPCSLEIQATKLEDSAVYFCASSIGDSKSYEQYFGPGTRLTVT.